A single T cell receptor beta chain is shown here with its context. What it binds is unknown. Trimming stripped 3 bases from V and 7 bases from J, with 21 bases between. Germline V gene lookup returns CDR1 PRHDT and CDR2 FYEKMQ (reference sequence). The CDR3 is 16 amino acids. PCR primers comprised 60 Vbeta and 13 Jbeta primers. The protocol was immunoSEQ multiplex PCR, while the TCRdb copy is restricted to in-frame clones and leaves out a portion. There are about 160,000 clones in the sample; approximately 81% occur only once, and about 1% lies in the top ten. The data originate from a study of cytomegalovirus exposure and HLA in healthy donors. The study's findings and limits: Reportedly, TCR beta sequences accurately predicted HLA-A and HLA-B alleles in most subjects.

What was sequenced was PBMCs. The source is a man younger than 40 in good health and CMV-seronegative. The rearrangement joins TRBV13 to TRBJ1-1; a possible D gene is TRBD1 (6 bases). This CDR3 reads CASSFRTDTPYNEAFF. In DNA, the CDR3 is TGTGCCAGCAGCTTCCGGACAGACACTCCCTACAATGAAGCTTTCTTT.